Presented here are 20 T cell receptor beta chains from one specimen sequenced in a study of CD8 T cells in Susac syndrome. With random hexamers, roughly 0.45 to 1 ug RNA was reverse transcribed. TCRdb reprocessed the immunoSEQ multiplex PCR reads with MiXCR, giving one entry per CDR3 protein. This sample has hundreds of thousands of distinct CDR3 sequences, with more than 80% found just once. Material for sequencing was CD8+ T cells from PBMCs. The receptors were gathered from a human donor with multiple sclerosis.

The rearrangement joins TRBV2 to TRBJ1-2, with D possibly matching TRBD1 (5 bases). CDR1 and CDR2 from the germline V gene are SNHLY and FYNNEI. Trimming removed 6 bases at V and 4 bases at J, with 6 bases between. The CDR3 has 11 amino acids. The CDR3: CASRGPYGYTF. Written as DNA, the CDR3 is TGTGCCAGCAGGGGGCCCTATGGCTACACCTTC. Drawing the rest from reference TRBV2 and TRBJ1-2, the complete variable domain is EPEVTQTPSHQVTQMGQEVILRCVPISNHLYFYWYRQILGQKVEFLVSFYNNEISEKSEIFDDQFSVERPDGSNFTLKIRSTKLEDSAMYFCASRGPYGYTFGSGTRLTVV.

The rearrangement joins TRBV2 to TRBJ1-5; no definite D call. V lost 7 bases and J 0 bases, leaving 10 bases between the germline ends. The length of the CDR3 is 14 residues. Per the germline V gene, CDR1 is SNHLY and CDR2 is FYNNEI. CDR3 DNA sequence: TGTGCCAGCAACAGCGGGTTTAGCAATCAGCCCCAGCATTTT. Its protein product is CASNSGFSNQPQHF.

This clonotype has more than one count but fewer than ten. The gene calls are TRBV6-5 and TRBJ2-7, with D possibly being TRBD1 or TRBD2 (6 bases each). Trimming removed 5 bases from V and 5 bases from J, with 10 bases in between. This CDR3 is built from 12 residues. Germline CDR1 reads MNHEY; CDR2 reads SVGAGI. In DNA form, the CDR3 reads TGTGCCAGCAGTACGGGGGCCGACGAGCAGTACTTC. Its protein is CASSTGADEQYF.

On this clonotype itself: The junction does not match germline at one end; this may be a read error. DNA of the CDR3: TGCAGTGCTAGGGACGCCGGGGTTAAAAGCATTCAGTACTTC. Translating it yields CSARDAGVKSIQYF. V usage is TRBV20-1 and J usage is TRBJ2-4, with TRBD2 as a possible D gene (5 bases). CDR1 and CDR2 from the germline V gene are DFQATT and SNEGSKA (reference sequence). The CDR3 runs 14 residues.

The chain is built from TRBV12-3 or TRBV12-4 and TRBJ2-7, with TRBD1 identical over 7 bases. The junction had 9 bases not matched to a gene; V was cut back by 7 bases and J by 3 bases. This CDR3 is 14 amino acids long. CDR3 in DNA: TGTGCCAGCACTTGGGGTACAGGGGTCTACGAGCAGTACTTC. It specifies CASTWGTGVYEQYF.

The chain joins TRBV20-1 to TRBJ2-1; 8 bases fit TRBD2. Germline-derived CDR1 and CDR2 are DFQATT and SNEGSKA (reference sequence). With 3 bases clipped from V and 6 bases from J, the junction kept 10 bases outside the gene matches. The CDR3 has 15 residues. The CDR3 DNA reads as TGCAGTGCTAGTTTCACCGGGAGGGTAGGCAATGAGCAGTTCTTC. This codes for CSASFTGRVGNEQFF.

The chain has TRBV20-1 and TRBJ2-5, with 7 bases matching TRBD2. The germline V gene has CDR1 DFQATT and CDR2 SNEGSKA (reference sequence). Trimming at V came to 6 bases and at J to 2 bases, leaving 18 bases not matched to a gene. CDR3 length: 17 residues. CDR3 in amino acids: CSACAAGALTFQETQYF. The CDR3 DNA follows: TGCAGTGCGTGTGCTGCGGGAGCGTTGACATTTCAAGAGACCCAGTACTTC.

The rearrangement joins TRBV7-2 to TRBJ2-5; 11 positions match TRBD2. Germline loops: CDR1 SGHTA, CDR2 FQGNSA. Trimming cost V 1 base and J 4 bases; bases outside gene matches: 11. The CDR3 has 18 amino acids. CDR3 bases: TGTGCCAGCAGCTTAGGAGGTGGTAGCGGGGGGGTACGAGAGACCCAGTACTTC. Translating it yields CASSLGGGSGGVRETQYF. The full variable domain, its missing parts supplied by reference TRBV7-2 and TRBJ2-5, is GAGVSQSPSNKVTEKGKDVELRCDPISGHTALYWYRQSLGQGLEFLIYFQGNSAPDKSGLPSDRFSAERTGGSVSTLTIQRTQQEDSAVYLCASSLGGGSGGVRETQYFGPGTRLLVL.

This chain's CDR3 is CASERGDQETQYF. The CDR3 coding sequence is TGTGCCAGTGAAAGGGGGGACCAAGAGACCCAGTACTTC. The V and J genes are TRBV7-8 and TRBJ2-5, with D perhaps being TRBD1 or TRBD2 (6 bases each). CDR1 and CDR2 (germline): SGHVS, FQNEAQ. Between the trimmed V and J ends, which lost 9 bases and 0 bases, there was a span of 11 bases. CDR3 length: 13 residues.

This rearrangement joins TRBV4-1 to TRBJ2-1; TRBD2 matches at 11 bases. CDR1 and CDR2 from the germline V gene are MGHRA and YSYEKL. The CDR3 covers 15 residues. The ends lost 3 bases at V and 5 bases at J; junction bases unmatched: 3. CDR3 protein: CASSHSGGANNEQFF. The CDR3 DNA reads as TGCGCCAGCAGCCATAGCGGGGGGGCCAACAATGAGCAGTTCTTC.

V usage is TRBV27 and J usage is TRBJ1-1; 7 bases match TRBD1. The junction had 6 bases not matched to a gene; V was cut back by 5 bases and J by 3 bases. This CDR3 spans 14 amino acids. The germline V gene encodes CDR1 MNHEY and CDR2 SMNVEV (reference sequence). CDR3 nucleotide sequence: TGTGCCAGCAGTCAACAGGGGTACGACACTGAAGCTTTCTTT. Translating gives CASSQQGYDTEAFF.

The rearrangement joins TRBV9 to TRBJ2-7, with 8 bases fitting TRBD1. The germline CDR1 and CDR2 sequences are SGDLS and YYNGEE. This CDR3 spans 15 amino acids. V lost 3 bases and J lost 3; bases outside the gene matches: 8. As DNA, the CDR3 is TGTGCCAGCAGCGAGGGACAGGCAGGGCTCTACGAGCAGTACTTC. This encodes CASSEGQAGLYEQYF.

Only one count was recorded for this clonotype. The V call is TRBV29-1, the J call TRBJ1-2; D gene ambiguous. Germline-derived CDR1 and CDR2 are SQVTM and ANQGSEA. The V gene lost 2 bases and the J gene lost 7 bases, with 11 bases spanning the gap. The length of the CDR3 is 12 residues. The CDR3 loop is CSVEQYDVGYTF. The CDR3 DNA follows: TGCAGCGTTGAACAGTATGACGTTGGCTACACCTTC.

The chain carries TRBV5-5 and TRBJ2-3, with 7 bases fitting TRBD1. The CDR3 extends over 16 amino acids. CDR1 and CDR2 (germline): SGHKS, YYEKEE (reference sequence). V was pared by 3 bases and J by 0 bases, with 7 bases of the junction left unmatched. CDR3 bases: TGTGCCAGCAGCTACGGGACAGCAAGAAGCACAGATACGCAGTATTTT. It codes for CASSYGTARSTDTQYF.

The chain uses TRBV6-6 and TRBJ1-3, with 7 bases identical to TRBD1. This CDR3 spans 13 amino acids. Germline values: CDR1 MNHNY, CDR2 SVGAGI (reference sequence). With V trimmed by 8 bases and J by 7 bases, 8 bases remained unmatched. The CDR3 nucleotides read TGTGCCAGCGCCCCGGGACAGATGAACACCATATATTTT. Amino acids: CASAPGQMNTIYF.

This chain uses TRBV27 with TRBJ2-1; 9 bases match TRBD1. This CDR3 region has 13 residues. CDR1 MNHEY and CDR2 SMNVEV come from the germline V gene (reference sequence). With 6 bases clipped from V and 7 bases from J, the junction kept 4 bases outside the gene matches. The CDR3 sequence: CASRRTGENEQFF. For the CDR3, the DNA is TGTGCCAGCAGACGGACAGGGGAAAATGAGCAGTTCTTC.

The rearrangement uses TRBV7-9 and TRBJ1-1; a possible D gene is TRBD1 (5 bases). This CDR3 is 15 amino acids long. V dropped 4 bases and J dropped 2 bases, with 14 bases sitting between them. The germline V gene encodes CDR1 SEHNR and CDR2 FQNEAQ (reference sequence). For the CDR3, the DNA is TGTGCCAGCAGCTATCCCCTGGGACCAAACACTGAAGCTTTCTTT. Translating gives CASSYPLGPNTEAFF.

The genes are TRBV5-5 and TRBJ2-1, with 7 bases aligning to TRBD1. J lost 5 bases, V lost 0 bases, and 5 bases had no gene match. Germline values: CDR1 SGHKS, CDR2 YYEKEE (reference sequence). CDR3 length: 15 residues. CDR3 protein: CASSLDRGTDNEQFF. CDR3 bases: TGTGCCAGCAGCTTGGACAGGGGTACGGACAATGAGCAGTTCTTC. Variable domain in full (rest from reference TRBV5-5 and TRBJ2-1): DAGVTQSPTHLIKTRGQQVTLRCSPISGHKSVSWYQQVLGQGPQFIFQYYEKEERGRGNFPDRFSARQFPNYSSELNVNALLLGDSALYLCASSLDRGTDNEQFFGPGTRLTVL.

The chain is built from TRBV6-1 and TRBJ2-3; D is tentatively TRBD1 or TRBD2 (5 bases each). Per the germline V gene, CDR1 is MNHNS and CDR2 is SASEGT. This CDR3 is 14 amino acids long. V lost 2 bases to trimming and J lost 5 bases, with 11 bases between them. CDR3 DNA sequence: TGTGCCAGCAGTGAATGGGGGTTGGGAGATACGCAGTATTTT. This sequence encodes CASSEWGLGDTQYF.

The rearrangement links TRBV7-9 to TRBJ1-5, with 7 bases lining up with TRBD1. V was pared by 8 bases and J by 6 bases, with 13 bases of the junction left unmatched. This CDR3 is 15 amino acids long. Germline CDR1 reads SEHNR; CDR2 reads FQNEAQ (reference sequence). The CDR3 coding sequence is TGTGCCAGCGGAACCGACAGGGAGGCTGGTCAGCCCCAGCATTTT. Residues: CASGTDREAGQPQHF.